This T cell receptor beta chain was sequenced during a study of T cell responses to AZD1222 COVID-19 vaccine (dated by TCRdb to the early 2020s). Context from the whole study: AZD1222 recipients given second doses at about 4 weeks or at about 12 weeks were pooled, since spike-specific TCR depth and breadth were not found to differ between the two schedules. A total of about 250 trial participants underwent TCR sequencing, of whom about 210 had received two doses of AZD1222 and approximately 25 had received two doses of the MenACWY control vaccine. Trial participants were enrolled into age subgroups of 18-55, 56-69 and 70-plus years, which contained 148, 28 and 57 TCR-sequenced participants, respectively. Overall study outcomes, separate from this receptor: After two AZD1222 doses, spike-specific TCR breadth and depth were significantly higher than at day 0 and than in MenACWY recipients. Reportedly, close to half of the unique spike-specific TCRs recognized epitopes lying outside the regions that are mutated in the B.1.351 and B.1.1.7 variants. Vaccine-associated CD4 TCRs spanned the whole spike protein, with dominant responses in regions 160-218 and 743-854. Most participants were white British and females outnumbered males, and the authors suggested that clonal diversity may have been underestimated. The 56-69-year group was small, and its depth increase did not reach significance, likely because of low power. No day 14 peak-response samples were available, so repertoires were characterized only after the peak T cell response. Conclusions about previously exposed vaccinees are limited, since just 5 or 6 AZD1222 recipients were seropositive for SARS-CoV-2 at baseline.

Looking up the germline V gene yields CDR1 SGDLS and CDR2 YYNGEE. V loses 7 bases, J loses 4 bases, and the germline ends lie 14 bases apart. The CDR3 runs 14 residues from the cysteine to the phenylalanine. This entry keeps only the CDR3 DNA: 42 bases, framed from base 1. What the time point label conveys for this sample: baseline before first vaccination. The vaccinee samples were drawn from two UK trials, COV001 and COV002, one of which was a single-blind randomized controlled phase 2/3 trial testing AZD1222 (ChAdOx1 nCoV-19) in healthy adults. Trial participant PBMC samples were collected at day 0 and day 28 after the second dose for TCRbeta chain sequencing. The CDR3 regions of human TCRbeta chains were subjected to immunosequencing. On the study's bioinformatics: TCRs in the repertoires were compared against a reference library of SARS-CoV-2-specific TCRs that had been generated with the MIRA antigen-specificity platform. Breadth meant the fraction of unique TCRs that were SARS-CoV-2-associated, whereas depth meant the fraction of total T cells that were SARS-CoV-2-associated. Using the MIRA data, every spike-specific TCR was mapped to the spike region that the TCR reacted to and assigned to either a CD4 or a CD8 class. Log10-transformed breadth and depth values were compared by one-way ANOVA with Sidak's multiple comparisons tests. The immuneACCESS repertoire file appears here via TCRdb, limited to in-frame rearrangements. These files lack a portion of the clones; in checked studies, under half of the deficit traces to unresolved V genes, and the cause of the others is not known. The V and J calls and clone size were taken over from that table, and D and trimming were inferred from the DNA. Recorded for this sample are about 150,000 clones; about 91% of them occurred a single time. The ten biggest clones cover approximately 2.3% of the sample.

Worth noting for this clone: The antigen it recognizes is unknown. It has no much larger one-base neighbor in the sample; base qualities were not kept.

The receptor was isolated from an adult in good health. Here the sequenced sample was peripheral blood, taken on day 0 of AZD1222 vaccination. The chain links TRBV9 with TRBJ2-2; TRBD2 is a possible D gene, resting on 5 matching bases. The DNA sequence is given as TGTGCCAGCGACGAGGGAGTAAGCACCGGGGAGCTGTTTTTT. This codes for CASDEGVSTGELFF.